These T cell receptor beta chains were read from a single sample in a study of blood T cell repertoires in COVID-19. Only in-frame clones appear in the TCRdb table, and some are missing; sequencing was by immunoSEQ multiplex PCR. The data contain 200,000 to 250,000 clones, approximately 84% of them singletons. Sample: peripheral blood. The source of these receptors is a woman aged 80 or over with COVID-19, enrolled during active disease. Each CDR3 is given with its conserved first and last residue. The D gene is left open where the match is weak. The size entry is marked missing in some rows and otherwise reads once, few, many or a size class.

abundance | j_gene | d_gene | v_gene | CDR3nt | CDR3aa
- | TRBJ2-5 | - | TRBV2 | TGTGCCACCCAGGCTGCCGGAGAGACCCAGTACTTC | CATQAAGETQYF
- | TRBJ1-1 | - | TRBV9 | TGTGCCAGCAGCCCGGGCAGGGGCGGAGTGCCTGAAGCTTTCTTT | CASSPGRGGVPEAFF
- | TRBJ1-2 | TRBD1 | TRBV25-1 | TGTGCCAGCAGCCAACAGGGGGTGAGCTATGGCTACACCTTC | CASSQQGVSYGYTF
- | TRBJ2-5 | - | TRBV28 | TGTGCCAGCAGTACAGGTCTGAAGACCCAGTACTTC | CASSTGLKTQYF
- | TRBJ1-1 | - | TRBV7-8 | TGTGCCAGCAGCCTTTCAAGCAGGGTGAACACTGAAGCTTTCTTT | CASSLSSRVNTEAFF
- | TRBJ2-7 | TRBD2 | TRBV5-4 | TGTGCCAGCAGCGCAGCGGGGGCCTACGAGCAGTACTTC | CASSAAGAYEQYF
- | TRBJ2-5 | - | TRBV24-1 | TGTGCCACCAGTGATCCGTCGACAGCCGGGGAGACCCAGTACTTC | CATSDPSTAGETQYF
- | TRBJ2-7 | TRBD1 | TRBV7-7 | TGTGCTAGCAGCTTGGGACAGGAACGGGAGCAGTACTTC | CASSLGQEREQYF
- | TRBJ2-3 | - | TRBV3-1/TRBV3-2 | TGTGCCAGCAGCCGGGGGGCGTCAGGGGGAGATACGCAGTATTTT | CASSRGASGGDTQYF
once | TRBJ1-1 | - | TRBV5-1 | TGCGCCAGCAGCCAACAGACAGGATTGAACACTGAAGCTTTCTTT | CASSQQTGLNTEAFF
- | TRBJ2-1 | TRBD1 | TRBV5-1 | TGCGCCAGCAGCTTGGGGCAGGGGGCGTACAATGAGCAGTTCTTC | CASSLGQGAYNEQFF
- | TRBJ2-7 | - | TRBV28 | TGTGCCAGCACCGCCTGGGGCAGCTTGTACGAGCAGTACTTC | CASTAWGSLYEQYF
- | TRBJ2-7 | - | TRBV27 | TGTGCCAGCAGCCTGGTCAGGGATCCCCACGAGCAGTACTTC | CASSLVRDPHEQYF
- | TRBJ1-4 | - | TRBV28 | TGTGCCAGCAGTGTTCCGACTGCAACTAATGAAAAACTGTTTTTT | CASSVPTATNEKLFF
- | TRBJ1-1 | - | TRBV2 | TGTGCCAGCAAATTAGGGAAGGGGCCTCCGCATGGGGAGAACACTGAAGCTTTCTTT | CASKLGKGPPHGENTEAFF
- | TRBJ2-1 | TRBD2 | TRBV7-2 | TGTGCCAGCAGCTTGGGACTAGCGGAGAATGAGCAGTTCTTC | CASSLGLAENEQFF
- | TRBJ2-1 | - | TRBV5-6 | TGTGCCAGCAGTTTTTCCGGGACTCCGGGTCGCCATGAGCAGTTCTTC | CASSFSGTPGRHEQFF
- | TRBJ2-7 | TRBD1 | TRBV7-2 | TGTGCCAGCAGCTCCCTGCCGGGACAGGGTTACGAGCAGTACTTC | CASSSLPGQGYEQYF
- | TRBJ1-4 | - | TRBV19 | TGTGCCAGTACCCTACACCCCAGGGCGGCTAATGAAAAACTGTTTTTT | CASTLHPRAANEKLFF
- | TRBJ1-1 | TRBD1 | TRBV5-1 | TGCGCCAGCTCGAACGACAGGGCGGGCACTGAAGCTTTCTTT | CASSNDRAGTEAFF
- | TRBJ2-1 | TRBD2 | TRBV7-7 | TGTGCTAGCAGCCAGGGAGGGAGTTACAATGAGCAGTTCTTC | CASSQGGSYNEQFF
- | TRBJ1-4 | TRBD1 | TRBV5-1 | TGCGCCAGCAAATTTGGGGACGACAGGGGAGGTGAAAAACTGTTTTTT | CASKFGDDRGGEKLFF
- | TRBJ1-2 | - | TRBV12-3/TRBV12-4 | TGTGCCAGCAGTTTAGGGGGAGTTGGCTACACCTTC | CASSLGGVGYTF
- | TRBJ1-4 | TRBD1 | TRBV20-1 | TGCAGTGCTAGTGTTACAGGGGGTCCTAATGAAAAACTGTTTTTT | CSASVTGGPNEKLFF
- | TRBJ2-2 | - | TRBV7-3 | TGTGCCAGCAGCCCTCGCGGACTCAAAACCGGGGAGCTGTTTTTT | CASSPRGLKTGELFF
- | TRBJ2-1 | TRBD2 | TRBV19 | TGTGCCAGTAGTATATCGCTCTGGCGGGAGGGAAGGAATGAGCAGTTCTTC | CASSISLWREGRNEQFF
- | TRBJ2-2 | - | TRBV2 | TGTGCCAGCAGTCAGGAAGGGGCGGGAAACACCGGGGAGCTGTTTTTT | CASSQEGAGNTGELFF
- | TRBJ1-2 | - | TRBV5-1 | TGCGCCAGCAGCGGCGGGGATGGCTACACCTTC | CASSGGDGYTF
- | TRBJ2-7 | - | TRBV29-1 | TGCAGCGTTGGTCACAGCAACTTCGCCTCCTACGAGCAGTACTTC | CSVGHSNFASYEQYF
- | TRBJ2-2 | TRBD2 | TRBV27 | TGTGCCAGCAGTTTACTAGCGGGGTCCGGGGAGCTGTTTTTT | CASSLLAGSGELFF
once | TRBJ2-3 | TRBD1 | TRBV7-3 | TGTGCCAGCAGCAACCGACAGGGAGATACGCAGTATTTT | CASSNRQGDTQYF
- | TRBJ2-2 | TRBD1 | TRBV2 | TGTGCCAGCGCCGGGGGGACAGGGGACGGGGAGCTGTTTTTT | CASAGGTGDGELFF
- | TRBJ1-2 | - | TRBV25-1 | TGTGCCAGCAGTGAATTCGGCGCAGGGGCGCACGGCTACACCTTC | CASSEFGAGAHGYTF
- | TRBJ1-2 | - | TRBV5-5 | TGTGCCAGCAGCTTGGCCGGAGCTAACTATGGCTACACCTTC | CASSLAGANYGYTF
- | TRBJ2-7 | TRBD1 | TRBV16 | TGTGCCAGCAGCCAAGGGGACAGGGACTCCTACGAGCAGTACTTC | CASSQGDRDSYEQYF
- | TRBJ1-2 | - | TRBV5-1 | TGCGCCAGCAGCTTGGCCAGTGGGGCAGATTTCAGCTATGGCTACACCTTC | CASSLASGADFSYGYTF
- | TRBJ1-6 | - | TRBV9 | TGTGCCAGCAGCCCCCCCAGTGTGGGCGATTCACCCCTCCACTTT | CASSPPSVGDSPLHF
- | TRBJ1-2 | - | TRBV14 | TGTGCCAGCAGCCAGGCCGGTGGGGCGGTTGGCTACACCTTC | CASSQAGGAVGYTF
- | TRBJ1-4 | - | TRBV3-1/TRBV3-2 | TGTGCCAGCAGCCAATTGGACAGCCGGATTCAAGGAAATGAAAAACTGTTTTTT | CASSQLDSRIQGNEKLFF
- | TRBJ2-6 | TRBD2 | TRBV27 | TGTGCCAGCAGTTTAAAAGGTAGTCGTCGGGGGGGGTCAGGGGCCAACGTCCTGACTTTC | CASSLKGSRRGGSGANVLTF
- | TRBJ1-6 | - | TRBV19 | TGTGCCAGTAGGAAGGACAGCTCCTATAATTCACCCCTCCACTTT | CASRKDSSYNSPLHF
few | TRBJ2-7 | TRBD2 | TRBV3-1/TRBV3-2 | TGTGCCAGCAGCCAAGATCAGTCGGGGGGGTATTACGAGCAGTACTTC | CASSQDQSGGYYEQYF
- | TRBJ2-3 | - | TRBV28 | TGTGCCAGCAGCCTGGGGGGTGGCGGAAGGACAGATACGCAGTATTTT | CASSLGGGGRTDTQYF
- | TRBJ1-4 | - | TRBV5-4 | TGTGCCAGCAGCCCCCGGGCTAATGAAAAACTGTTTTTT | CASSPRANEKLFF
- | TRBJ1-5 | TRBD1 | TRBV4-1 | TGCGCCAGCAGCCAGGAGGGACAGCCTAATCAGCCCCAGCATTTT | CASSQEGQPNQPQHF
- | TRBJ2-7 | - | TRBV6-5 | TGTGCCAGCAGCCGGGGGGCCTCCGATTCCTACGAGCAGTACTTC | CASSRGASDSYEQYF
- | TRBJ1-5 | - | TRBV5-1 | TGCGCCAGCAGCGAGGGGGGGGCGTACAATCAGCCCCAGCATTTT | CASSEGGAYNQPQHF
- | TRBJ1-6 | - | TRBV9 | TGTGCCAGCAGCGCGGGAGGGGAGAATTCACCCCTCCACTTT | CASSAGGENSPLHF
- | TRBJ1-4 | TRBD1 | TRBV11-2 | TGTGCCAGCAGCGTAGGAGAGGGGGCGTTGGCTGAAAAACTGTTTTTT | CASSVGEGALAEKLFF
- | TRBJ2-3 | - | TRBV27 | TGTGCCAGCAGATCCGAGGGGGCAGATACGCAGTATTTT | CASRSEGADTQYF
- | TRBJ2-5 | TRBD2 | TRBV5-4 | TGTGCCAGCAGCTCCAGACTGTCGGGGGGGCCCGAGACCCAGTACTTC | CASSSRLSGGPETQYF
- | TRBJ2-1 | TRBD2 | TRBV7-6 | TGTGCCAGCAGCTCCGGGGGGGGAAGAGGACCTGAGCAGTTCTTC | CASSSGGGRGPEQFF
- | TRBJ1-5 | - | TRBV5-5 | TGTGCCAGCAGCCCAAGCCCGTTCAGGGAATTTGGATATAGCAATCAGCCCCAGCATTTT | CASSPSPFREFGYSNQPQHF